The 23 T cell receptor beta chains below all came from one sample that was sequenced in a study of cytomegalovirus exposure and HLA in healthy donors. PCR was performed using 60 Vbeta and 13 Jbeta primers. Libraries were prepared by immunoSEQ multiplex PCR; TCRdb keeps only in-frame clonotypes and omits some of them. The sample gives approximately 190,000 clones, more than 65% of which show up once; 3.8% is in the top ten. Sequenced input: PBMCs. The receptors shown here come from a man in his fifties in good health and CMV-seronegative.

V gene TRBV15 combines with J gene TRBJ2-7, with 8 bases that match TRBD2. Germline CDR1 LNHNV, CDR2 YYDKDF (reference sequence). CDR3 length: 16 residues. V dropped 0 bases and J dropped 2; count of bases not matched to a gene: 6. The CDR3 nucleotides are TGTGCCACCAGCAGAGATCCGACGGGGGGGACCTACGAGCAGTACTTC. This encodes CATSRDPTGGTYEQYF.

Points on this clone: Other DNA sequences in this specimen translate into the identical CDR3. V usage is TRBV5-1 and J usage is TRBJ1-6; 10 bases line up with TRBD1. Trimming took 1 base from V and 5 from J; bases not matched to a gene: 3. Germline CDR1 is SGHRS and CDR2 is YFSETQ. This CDR3 comprises 16 residues. The CDR3 DNA follows: TGCGCCAGCAGCTTGCGACAGGGGGCCGATAATTCACCCCTCCACTTT. It codes for CASSLRQGADNSPLHF.

Concerning this clone: Other DNA sequences from this sample encode an identical CDR3 as well. The rearrangement links TRBV7-9 to TRBJ1-1, with a tentative D call TRBD1 (6 bases). The germline V gene encodes CDR1 SEHNR and CDR2 FQNEAQ (reference sequence). There are 14 residues in the CDR3. V was trimmed by 6 bases and J by 1 base, leaving 12 bases between them. The CDR3, as DNA: TGTGCCAGCAGTTTCCGACAGGAGAACACTGAAGCTTTCTTT. It is translated as CASSFRQENTEAFF.

This chain links TRBV15 with TRBJ2-5; D not resolved. Deletions cut 0 bases from V and 5 bases from J, with 10 bases between. The CDR3 covers 14 residues. Germline lookup yields CDR1 LNHNV and CDR2 YYDKDF (reference sequence). The CDR3 reads CATSRDNRWETQYF. CDR3 DNA sequence: TGTGCCACCAGCAGAGATAATCGGTGGGAGACCCAGTACTTC.

This clone was observed a few times. CDR3 nucleotides: TGTGCCAGTAGTATTCAGGCGCAGGGAAATACACCCCTCCACTTT. It yields the protein CASSIQAQGNTPLHF. This chain uses TRBV19 with TRBJ1-6; D possibly corresponds to TRBD1 (5 bases). Trimming shortened V by 3 bases and J by 11 bases, and 17 bases separated the two germline ends. The germline V gene encodes CDR1 LNHDA and CDR2 SQIVND (reference sequence). The CDR3 extends over 15 amino acids.

The V and J genes are TRBV7-9 and TRBJ1-6, with 7 nucleotides matching TRBD1. The V gene's germline CDR1 is SEHNR and CDR2 FQNEAQ (reference sequence). V shed 5 bases, J shed 17 bases, and the junction held 9 bases outside the gene matches. CDR3 length: 12 amino acids. The CDR3 here is CASSGDSRHFHF. CDR3 in DNA: TGTGCCAGCAGCGGGGACAGTCGCCACTTCCACTTT.

The chain recombines TRBV7-6 with TRBJ2-1; unclear D gene. Germline V lookup: CDR1 SGHVS, CDR2 FNYEAQ. This CDR3 contains 13 residues. Between the trimmed V and J ends, which lost 6 bases and 4 bases, there was a span of 10 bases. CDR3 sequence (DNA): TGTGCCAGCAGTAATACAGTATACAATGAGCAGTTCTTC. Its protein is CASSNTVYNEQFF.

The CDR3 spells CAWMLGQTYNSPLHF. The CDR3 DNA reads as TGTGCCTGGATGTTGGGACAGACCTATAATTCACCCCTCCACTTT. This chain connects TRBV30 to TRBJ1-6; 7 nucleotides line up with TRBD1. The germline V gene encodes CDR1 GTSNPN and CDR2 SVGIG (reference sequence). The CDR3 consists of 15 residues. The V gene end was trimmed by 4 bases and the J gene end by 2 bases; junction bases not matched to a gene: 5.

This chain uses TRBV5-4 with TRBJ2-5; TRBD2 matches at 7 bases. Germline V gene data show CDR1 as SGHNT and CDR2 as YYREEE (reference sequence). Unmatched junction bases numbered 16, after V lost 6 bases and J lost 2 bases. This CDR3 has 17 amino acids. The CDR3 nucleotides are TGTGCCAGCACCCCGGGAGGTAGCGCGGGCGGGCAAGAGACCCAGTACTTC. Translated, it gives CASTPGGSAGGQETQYF.

The V call is TRBV14, the J call TRBJ1-6; D gene uncertain. Germline-derived CDR1 and CDR2 are SGHDN and FVKESK. The CDR3 has 16 residues. Trimming cost V 3 bases and J 0 bases, with 9 bases left between them. The CDR3 spells CASSHKSSSYNSPLHF. The CDR3 DNA is TGTGCCAGCAGCCATAAGTCTAGCTCCTATAATTCACCCCTCCACTTT.

J is TRBJ2-7 and V is TRBV27; no clear D gene. From germline, CDR1 is MNHEY and CDR2 SMNVEV (reference sequence). The CDR3 totals 15 residues. The V end was cut by 2 bases, the J end by 5 bases, with 16 bases between. CDR3 amino acids: CASSLKPGGIHEQYF. In nucleotides, the CDR3 is TGTGCCAGCAGTTTAAAACCCGGCGGTATCCACGAGCAGTACTTC.

This chain joins TRBV30 and TRBJ1-3, with 10 bases that match TRBD1. The ends lost 5 bases at V and 4 bases at J; junction bases unmatched: 8. CDR3 length equals 15 residues. Germline assignment: CDR1 GTSNPN and CDR2 SVGIG (reference sequence). The CDR3 region is CAWSGTGVGGNTIYF. DNA of the CDR3: TGTGCCTGGTCCGGGACAGGGGTAGGAGGAAACACCATATATTTT.

The table lists this clone with a count of one. This chain connects TRBV6-5 to TRBJ1-1; D remains unclear. The V and J ends lost 0 bases and 1 base respectively, with 12 bases between them. The length of the CDR3 is 16 residues. From germline, CDR1 is MNHEY and CDR2 SVGAGI. In DNA form, the CDR3 reads TGTGCCAGCAGTTACTCGATAGGAGGGTCGAACACTGAAGCTTTCTTT. This translates into CASSYSIGGSNTEAFF.

This clone occurred a few times. This chain connects TRBV7-9 to TRBJ2-4; D is possibly TRBD2 (5 bases). This CDR3 is 16 amino acids long. Germline loops: CDR1 SEHNR, CDR2 FQNEAQ (reference sequence). V was pared by 3 bases and J by 0 bases, with 12 bases between. CDR3 in amino acids: CASSFGAGLAKNIQYF. The CDR3 DNA reads TGTGCCAGCAGCTTTGGCGCGGGTCTAGCCAAAAACATTCAGTACTTC.

J is TRBJ1-2 and V is TRBV5-6, with D possibly TRBD1 on 6 matching bases. This CDR3 comprises 13 residues. CDR1 is SGHDT, CDR2 YYEEEE, per germline. The V end was cut by 6 bases, the J end by 4 bases, with 13 bases between. The chain's CDR3 is CASKIGGAYGYTF. The CDR3 region has the DNA TGTGCCAGCAAAATTGGGGGCGCCTATGGCTACACCTTC.

As concerns this clone: An end of the junction does not agree with germline; a read error may underlie this. The chain combines TRBV2 with TRBJ2-7, with TRBD1 as a possible D gene (6 bases). Germline CDR1 reads SNHLY; CDR2 reads FYNNEI. This CDR3 contains 13 residues. The CDR3 sequence is CASSVQGSSEQYF. The CDR3, as DNA: TGTGCCAGCAGTGTACAGGGATCCTCCGAGCAGTACTTC.

The rearrangement joins TRBV6-5 to TRBJ1-3, with unresolved D. CDR1 and CDR2 from the germline V gene are MNHEY and SVGAGI. The V end was cut by 0 bases, the J end by 0 bases, with 6 bases between. The CDR3 has 15 residues. The CDR3 region is CASSYSSGSGNTIYF. DNA of the CDR3: TGTGCCAGCAGTTACTCGTCAGGCTCTGGAAACACCATATATTTT.

Concerning this clone itself: The sample has other DNA sequences that encode this CDR3 too. This chain uses TRBV19 with TRBJ1-6, with 7 positions matching TRBD1. V was clipped by 5 bases and J by 7 bases; unmatched bases: 8. This CDR3 is 15 amino acids long. CDR1 is LNHDA, CDR2 SQIVND, per germline (reference sequence). CDR3 residues: CASSPRTGGNSPLHF. The CDR3 DNA sequence: TGTGCCAGTAGTCCACGGACAGGAGGGAATTCACCCCTCCACTTT.

This clone showed up just a few times. The chain links TRBV7-2 to TRBJ1-6; no definite D call. Trimming shortened V by 5 bases and J by 14 bases, and 13 bases separated the two germline ends. Per the germline V gene, CDR1 is SGHTA and CDR2 is FQGNSA. The length of the CDR3 is 12 residues. CDR3: CASSPPGGALHF. The CDR3 nucleotides read TGTGCCAGCAGCCCGCCGGGAGGTGCCCTCCACTTT. Supplemented by reference TRBV7-2 and TRBJ1-6, the full variable domain reads GAGVSQSPSNKVTEKGKDVELRCDPISGHTALYWYRQSLGQGLEFLIYFQGNSAPDKSGLPSDRFSAERTGGSVSTLTIQRTQQEDSAVYLCASSPPGGALHFGNGTRLTVT.

The chain uses TRBV12-5 and TRBJ1-6; 7 positions agree with TRBD1. V shed 0 bases, J shed 8 bases, and the junction held 13 bases outside the gene matches. The CDR3 contains 18 residues. Looked up from germline, CDR1 is LGHNT and CDR2 is FRNRAP. The CDR3 bases are TGTGCTAGTGGTTTGGTACTTGGGGCCGGGACAGAGGATTCACCCCTCCACTTT. Encoded protein: CASGLVLGAGTEDSPLHF.

This clone occurred a few times. The CDR3 protein is CASRRAGEETQYF. DNA for the CDR3: TGTGCCAGCAGGAGAGCGGGGGAAGAGACCCAGTACTTC. The chain recombines TRBV28 with TRBJ2-5; 8 positions match TRBD2. CDR1 and CDR2 from the germline V gene are MDHEN and SYDVKM. Trimming took 6 bases from V and 3 from J; bases not matched to a gene: 3. This CDR3 spans 13 amino acids.

The chain employs TRBV18 and TRBJ2-2; maybe TRBD1 (7 bases). CDR3 length: 15 amino acids. Trimming stripped 1 base from V and 3 bases from J, with 9 bases between. CDR1 and CDR2 from the germline V gene are KGHSH and LQKENI. The CDR3 is CASSPRRGDTGELFF. The CDR3 DNA reads as TGTGCCAGCTCACCACGCAGGGGGGACACCGGGGAGCTGTTTTTT.

The chain has TRBV19 and TRBJ2-7, with 7 bases lining up with TRBD1. The germline gives CDR1 LNHDA, CDR2 SQIVND (reference sequence). The junction had 7 bases not matched to a gene; V was cut back by 2 bases and J by 3 bases. The CDR3 totals 15 residues. In DNA, the CDR3 is TGTGCCAGTAGTATAACATGGGGACAGAACTACGAGCAGTACTTC. Amino acids: CASSITWGQNYEQYF.